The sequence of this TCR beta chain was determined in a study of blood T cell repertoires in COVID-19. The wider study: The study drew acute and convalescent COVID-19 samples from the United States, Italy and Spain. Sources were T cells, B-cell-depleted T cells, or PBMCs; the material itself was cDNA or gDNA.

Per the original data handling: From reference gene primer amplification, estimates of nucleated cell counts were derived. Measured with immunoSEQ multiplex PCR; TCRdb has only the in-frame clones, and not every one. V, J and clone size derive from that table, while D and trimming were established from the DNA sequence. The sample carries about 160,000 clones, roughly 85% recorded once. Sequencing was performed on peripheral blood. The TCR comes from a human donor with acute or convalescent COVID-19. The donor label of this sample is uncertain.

The CDR3 region has the DNA TGTGCCTGCCCGGGAATCCGGGCAGATACGCAGTATTTT. It yields the protein CACPGIRADTQYF. V is TRBV30 and J is TRBJ2-3, with D maybe TRBD2 (5 bases). Trimming removed 6 bases from V and 4 bases from J, with 14 bases in between. This CDR3 is built from 13 residues. CDR1 and CDR2 (germline): GTSNPN, SVGIG (reference sequence).